This passage covers 14 T cell receptor beta chains from one sample sequenced in a study of a mutant IDH1 vaccine in newly diagnosed glioma (dated by TCRdb to the early 2020s). These TCRs' antigens remain unknown. Preparation of the library involved the immunoSEQ multiplex PCR assay. The clones in this table, taken by TCRdb from immuneACCESS, are in-frame only. Not every clone is retained; where verified, under half of the shortfall comes from an unresolved V gene, and the cause of the rest is unknown. This sample holds about 52,000 clones; roughly 72% were observed only once. Over 4% of the sample belongs to the ten largest clones. Interpreted using the paper, the time point label stands for: week 47, end of study. A 20-mer mutant IDH1 peptide at 300 micrograms in Montanide made up each vaccine dose, which was injected subcutaneously together with topical imiquimod. The material sequenced was PBMCs, taken from a glioma patient whose treatment included an IDH1 peptide vaccine. The receptors were sampled from a woman aged 40 to 50 with glioma. Some clones in this sample may be carry-over from other donors' samples.

The chain links TRBV5-6 to TRBJ2-1; 7 nucleotides align to TRBD2. The germline CDR1 and CDR2 sequences are SGHDT and YYEEEE. The J segment lost 4 bases and the V segment lost 4 bases, leaving 5 bases of the junction unmatched. There are 14 residues in the CDR3. The CDR3 DNA reads as TGTGCCAGCAGCCTGACTAGCCCTTACAATGAGCAGTTCTTC. It encodes CASSLTSPYNEQFF.

This clone is categorized as medium-sized (0.01 to 0.1%). V is TRBV30 and J is TRBJ1-1, with D possibly matching TRBD1 (5 bases). The germline V and J ends were trimmed by 6 bases and 1 base, with 18 bases remaining between them. Looked up from germline, CDR1 is GTSNPN and CDR2 is SVGIG (reference sequence). CDR3 length: 15 residues. CDR3: CACDVEIGQNTEAFF. The CDR3 DNA reads TGTGCCTGCGACGTTGAGATAGGACAGAACACTGAAGCTTTCTTT.

This clone was seen a few times. The CDR3 DNA is TGCAGCGTTAGGTGGGGCCTGTCCTACGAGCAGTACTTC. Protein sequence: CSVRWGLSYEQYF. This chain joins TRBV29-1 and TRBJ2-7, with D possibly being TRBD1 (5 bases). Trimming cost V 5 bases and J 1 base, with 12 bases left between them. The V gene's germline CDR1 is SQVTM and CDR2 ANQGSEA. The CDR3 has 13 amino acids.

This chain uses TRBV7-2 with TRBJ2-3; possibly TRBD2 for D (6 bases). The CDR3 covers 15 residues. In germline, CDR1 is SGHTA, CDR2 FQGNSA. Trimming left V 6 bases short and J 0 bases short, with 13 bases between. CDR3: CASRPAGRSTDTQYF. For the CDR3, the DNA is TGTGCCAGCAGGCCCGCGGGACGGAGCACAGATACGCAGTATTTT. The full variable domain, completed using reference TRBV7-2 and TRBJ2-3, is GAGVSQSPSNKVTEKGKDVELRCDPISGHTALYWYRQSLGQGLEFLIYFQGNSAPDKSGLPSDRFSAERTGGSVSTLTIQRTQQEDSAVYLCASRPAGRSTDTQYFGPGTRLTVL.

The rearrangement uses TRBV4-1 and TRBJ1-3, with D unresolved. V was pared by 0 bases and J by 7 bases, with 22 bases between. The CDR3 is 18 residues long. CDR1 and CDR2 (germline): MGHRA, YSYEKL. CDR3: CASSQDPVATGSRNTIYF. The DNA for the CDR3 is TGCGCCAGCAGCCAAGATCCTGTAGCCACTGGATCTCGGAACACCATATATTTT.

Worth noting for this clone: Sequence at one end of the junction differs from germline and may be a read error. The chain combines TRBV7-7 with TRBJ2-5; D ambiguous. Germline V lookup: CDR1 SSHAT, CDR2 FNYEAQ (reference sequence). CDR3 length equals 15 residues. In DNA, the CDR3 is TGTGCTAGCAGCCCTTTGCCAGCGACCCAAGAGACCCAGTACTTC. Translated, it gives CASSPLPATQETQYF. Full variable domain (remainder filled in from reference TRBV7-7 and TRBJ2-5): GAGVSQSPRYKVTKRGQDVTLRCDPISSHATLYWYQQALGQGPEFLTYFNYEAQPDKSGLPSDRFSAERPEGSISTLTIQRTEQRDSAMYRCASSPLPATQETQYFGPGTRLLVL.

V usage is TRBV7-6 and J usage is TRBJ2-7; 12 bases line up with TRBD2. Unmatched junction bases numbered 8, after V lost 2 bases and J lost 6 bases. This CDR3 region has 16 residues. Germline CDR1 reads SGHVS; CDR2 reads FNYEAQ. This chain's CDR3 is CASSLLSSGGAGEQYF. CDR3 DNA sequence: TGTGCCAGCAGCTTATTGTCTAGCGGGGGGGCGGGCGAGCAGTACTTC.

J is TRBJ1-1 and V is TRBV7-3; D perhaps matches TRBD1 (6 bases). The length of the CDR3 is 14 residues. V was shortened by 0 bases and J by 5 bases, with 10 bases between the two germline ends. Germline CDR1 reads SGHTA; CDR2 reads FQGTGA. The CDR3 sequence: CASSLTGGGTEAFF. The CDR3 DNA is TGTGCCAGCAGCTTAACAGGAGGGGGAACTGAAGCTTTCTTT.

V usage is TRBV19 and J usage is TRBJ2-3; D is unresolved. Trimming removed 1 base at V and 6 bases at J, with 11 bases between. This CDR3 region has 14 residues. CDR1 and CDR2 (germline): LNHDA, SQIVND (reference sequence). This CDR3 reads CASSIVSLGDTQYF. The CDR3 bases are TGTGCCAGTAGTATAGTATCCTTGGGGGATACGCAGTATTTT.

This chain connects TRBV7-8 to TRBJ2-7; unclear D gene. Germline-derived CDR1 and CDR2 are SGHVS and FQNEAQ. The CDR3 is 11 amino acids. V was trimmed by 4 bases and J by 9 bases, leaving 10 bases between them. The CDR3 sequence: CASSSSDRQYF. In DNA, the CDR3 is TGTGCCAGCAGCTCATCGGACCGGCAGTACTTC.

The sample holds a few counts of this clone. The chain combines TRBV27 with TRBJ1-1; 9 nucleotides align to TRBD1. Losses at the gene ends were 3 bases for V and 6 bases for J; bases not matched to a gene: 5. Germline V gene lookup returns CDR1 MNHEY and CDR2 SMNVEV (reference sequence). This CDR3 has 14 amino acids. This CDR3 is CASSLGQGFAEAFF. The CDR3 nucleotides read TGTGCCAGCAGTTTGGGACAGGGCTTCGCTGAAGCTTTCTTT.

V gene TRBV2 combines with J gene TRBJ2-5; D is perhaps TRBD1 (5 bases). Germline V gene data show CDR1 as SNHLY and CDR2 as FYNNEI. V lost 7 bases and J lost 1, with 13 bases in between. CDR3 size: 14 residues. CDR3 sequence (DNA): TGTGCCAGCACGGTCTTGACAGCCCAAGAGACCCAGTACTTC. Protein sequence: CASTVLTAQETQYF.

This clone was found a few times. V is TRBV27 and J is TRBJ1-6; 8 bases agree with TRBD1. With V trimmed by 9 bases and J by 12 bases, 10 bases remained unmatched. Germline V gene lookup returns CDR1 MNHEY and CDR2 SMNVEV (reference sequence). The CDR3 runs 13 residues. The CDR3 reads CASRPGTGRPLHF. The CDR3 nucleotides read TGTGCCAGTAGACCCGGGACAGGCCGACCCCTCCACTTT.

The chain carries TRBV5-6 and TRBJ1-6; D may be TRBD1 (5 bases). The germline V and J ends were trimmed by 3 bases and 7 bases, with 11 bases remaining between them. Germline V gene data show CDR1 as SGHDT and CDR2 as YYEEEE. The CDR3 totals 14 residues. As DNA, the CDR3 is TGTGCCAGCAGCTGGGTCAAGGGGAATTCACCCCTCCACTTT. This translates into CASSWVKGNSPLHF.